This TCR beta chain was sequenced during a study of somatic mutations in cytotoxic T cells in rheumatoid arthritis. Using immunoSEQ multiplex PCR, the repertoire was profiled, and TCRdb retains in-frame clones only, with some absent. Among roughly 17,000 clones listed, more than 70% were seen once. Between the trimmed V and J ends, which lost 4 bases and 5 bases, there was a span of 10 bases. The CDR3 consists of 13 residues. Germline V gives CDR1 MNHNY, CDR2 SVGAGI (reference sequence). The origin of this receptor is an adult with rheumatoid arthritis. The V gene is TRBV6-6, the J gene TRBJ2-3; D gene ambiguous. Sequenced: CD8+ T cells sorted from blood. CDR3: CASSFLVEDTQYF. Written as DNA, the CDR3 is TGTGCCAGCAGTTTCTTGGTTGAAGATACGCAGTATTTT.